The 8 T cell receptor beta chains reported below all come from one sample, sequenced in a study of blood T cells in healthy people across ages. Alongside a J-beta primer mix, a sample-barcoded 5' primer served in a second PCR lasting about 7 to 12 cycles. Via MiXCR, TCRdb re-called the 5' RACE reads, giving one row per CDR3 protein. The sample holds hundreds of thousands of distinct CDR3 sequences, approximately 30% seen once. Sequencing was performed on blood. The receptor set was obtained from an elderly woman in good health.

This chain connects TRBV15 to TRBJ2-1, with TRBD1 identical over 10 bases. CDR3 length: 16 residues. The germline V gene encodes CDR1 LNHNV and CDR2 YYDKDF (reference sequence). Germline trimming cut 1 base from V and 10 bases from J; bases unmatched to any gene: 10. CDR3 nucleotides: TGTGCCACCAGCAGAGTGTCCGGGACAGGGGCGGGAGAGCAGTTCTTC. Protein: CATSRVSGTGAGEQFF.

This clonotype was recorded a few times. This sequence joins TRBV2 and TRBJ1-1; D gene ambiguous. Germline V gene lookup returns CDR1 SNHLY and CDR2 FYNNEI. Deletions cut 5 bases from V and 4 bases from J, with 8 bases between. The CDR3 is 12 residues long. CDR3 coding DNA: TGTGCCAGCAGTAGTCGATCCACTGAAGCTTTCTTT. Its translation: CASSSRSTEAFF.

This clonotype was counted once. The genes are TRBV3-1 and TRBJ1-1, with D unresolved. This CDR3 has 15 amino acids. The V gene lost 1 base and the J gene lost 1 base, with 10 bases spanning the gap. Germline V gives CDR1 LGHDT, CDR2 YNNKEL (reference sequence). The CDR3 bases are TGTGCCAGCAGCCAAGGCTCCCTGCCGAACACTGAAGCTTTCTTT. This codes for CASSQGSLPNTEAFF.

This clonotype was observed a handful of times. This rearrangement joins TRBV27 to TRBJ2-5, with 7 positions matching TRBD1. CDR1 MNHEY and CDR2 SMNVEV come from the germline V gene (reference sequence). This CDR3 has 14 amino acids. The V gene end was trimmed by 8 bases and the J gene end by 11 bases; junction bases not matched to a gene: 17. CDR3 in DNA: TGTGCCAGCTGTAGAGTCGGGACAGCCAATGAGCAGTACTTC. Translation: CASCRVGTANEQYF.

The chain is built from TRBV6-5 and TRBJ2-3; perhaps TRBD2 as D (6 bases). V was cut by 7 bases and J by 0 bases, with 11 bases left in between. CDR1 is MNHEY, CDR2 SVGAGI, per germline. This CDR3 contains 14 residues. The CDR3 nucleotides are TGTGCCAGCACCCCGGGACTTAGCACAGATACGCAGTATTTT. It encodes CASTPGLSTDTQYF.

This clonotype was seen many times. The genes are TRBV2 and TRBJ2-7; 12 positions match TRBD1. CDR1 is SNHLY and CDR2 is FYNNEI in the germline V gene. V was pared by 5 bases and J by 3 bases, with 14 bases of the junction left unmatched. The CDR3 extends over 18 amino acids. The CDR3 DNA reads as TGTGCCAGCAGTCCTCAGGGACAGGGGGCGTTATTTTTCTACGAGCAGTACTTC. Its translation is CASSPQGQGALFFYEQYF.

The table lists this clonotype with a few counts. For the CDR3, the DNA is TGTGCCAGCAGCTCCACAGGGGGCATCTATGGCTACACCTTC. It codes for CASSSTGGIYGYTF. The rearrangement links TRBV13 to TRBJ1-2; 9 bases fit TRBD1. CDR1 and CDR2 (germline): PRHDT, FYEKMQ (reference sequence). With 4 bases clipped from V and 4 bases from J, the junction kept 4 bases outside the gene matches. CDR3 length equals 14 residues. The full variable domain, with the rest looked up from reference TRBV13 and TRBJ1-2, is AAGVIQSPRHLIKEKRETATLKCYPIPRHDTVYWYQQGPGQDPQFLISFYEKMQSDKGSIPDRFSAQQFSDYHSELNMSSLELGDSALYFCASSSTGGIYGYTFGSGTRLTVV.

This clonotype was picked up many times. V is TRBV6-5 and J is TRBJ2-1; 8 bases fit TRBD1. V dropped 0 bases and J dropped 7; count of bases not matched to a gene: 2. The germline V gene encodes CDR1 MNHEY and CDR2 SVGAGI. The CDR3 loop spans 14 amino acids. The CDR3 DNA reads TGTGCCAGCAGTTACTCGGGACAGGTTAATGAGCAGTTCTTC. It codes for CASSYSGQVNEQFF.